Listed below are T cell receptor beta chains from one sample, sequenced in a study of lymphopenia after photon versus proton radiotherapy. Libraries were prepared by immunoSEQ multiplex PCR; TCRdb keeps only in-frame clonotypes and omits some of them. The sample lists 83,000 or so clones; around 88% were seen once. The material sequenced was peripheral blood, taken from a patient treated with proton-based radiotherapy. The receptors stem from a man in his sixties with pancreatic cancer. CDR3s include the opening cysteine and the closing phenylalanine or tryptophan. A D gene is named only where the DNA matches it firmly. Size is omitted from some rows. Given values are once, few, many or a class for expanded clones.

v_gene	d_gene	j_gene	abundance	CDR3aa	CDR3nt
TRBV5-1	NA	TRBJ1-1	once	CASSLRGAHQDTEAFF	TGCGCCAGCAGCTTGCGGGGGGCGCATCAGGACACTGAAGCTTTCTTT
TRBV18	NA	TRBJ1-5	few	CASPRRDCSNQPQHF	TGTGCCAGCCCACGAAGGGACTGTAGCAATCAGCCCCAGCATTTT
TRBV30	NA	TRBJ1-5	NA	CAWSVLGYDQPQHF	TGTGCCTGGAGTGTACTGGGGTATGATCAGCCCCAGCATTTT
TRBV27	TRBD1	TRBJ1-4	NA	CASRRTGTNEKLFF	TGTGCCAGCAGGCGGACAGGGACTAATGAAAAACTGTTTTTT
TRBV19	NA	TRBJ2-7	NA	CASSGGLFGTSTYEQYF	TGTGCCAGTAGTGGGGGACTTTTCGGCACCTCCACCTACGAGCAGTACTTC
TRBV5-1	NA	TRBJ1-2	NA	CASSLGGLTGPLPYGYTF	TGCGCCAGCAGCTTGGGCGGTCTTACAGGTCCTCTCCCCTATGGCTACACCTTC
TRBV2	TRBD2	TRBJ2-2	once	CASSRGLAGSGELFF	TGTGCCAGCAGTAGGGGACTAGCGGGTTCCGGGGAGCTGTTTTTT
TRBV6-6	TRBD2	TRBJ2-1	NA	CATRETYNEQFF	TGTGCCACGCGGGAGACCTACAATGAGCAGTTCTTC
TRBV5-4	NA	TRBJ2-1	NA	CASSPTGNEQFF	TGTGCCAGCAGCCCTACAGGGAATGAGCAGTTCTTC
TRBV5-6	NA	TRBJ1-5	NA	CASSGTRYSNQPQHF	TGTGCCAGCAGCGGGACCCGTTATAGCAATCAGCCCCAGCATTTT
TRBV7-6	TRBD1	TRBJ1-4	NA	CASTPGTGPVVNEKLFF	TGTGCCAGCACCCCGGGGACAGGGCCTGTGGTTAATGAAAAACTGTTTTTT
TRBV16	NA	TRBJ1-4	NA	CASSQWETTNEKLFF	TGTGCCAGCAGCCAATGGGAAACAACTAATGAAAAACTGTTTTTT
TRBV13	NA	TRBJ2-3	NA	CASSPRHTDTQYF	TGTGCCAGCAGCCCCCGACACACAGATACGCAGTATTTT